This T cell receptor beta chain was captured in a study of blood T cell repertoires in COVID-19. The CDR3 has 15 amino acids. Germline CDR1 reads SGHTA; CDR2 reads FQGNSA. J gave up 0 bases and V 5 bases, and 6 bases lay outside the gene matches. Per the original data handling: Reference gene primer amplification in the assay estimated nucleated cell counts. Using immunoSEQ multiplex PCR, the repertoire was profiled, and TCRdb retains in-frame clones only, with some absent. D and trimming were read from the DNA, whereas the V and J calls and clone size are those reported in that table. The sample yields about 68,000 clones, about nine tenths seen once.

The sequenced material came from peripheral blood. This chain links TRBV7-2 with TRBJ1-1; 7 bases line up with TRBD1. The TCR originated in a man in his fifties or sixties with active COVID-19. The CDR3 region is CASSPQGQMNTEAFF. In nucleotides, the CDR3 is TGTGCCAGCAGCCCACAGGGACAGATGAACACTGAAGCTTTCTTT.